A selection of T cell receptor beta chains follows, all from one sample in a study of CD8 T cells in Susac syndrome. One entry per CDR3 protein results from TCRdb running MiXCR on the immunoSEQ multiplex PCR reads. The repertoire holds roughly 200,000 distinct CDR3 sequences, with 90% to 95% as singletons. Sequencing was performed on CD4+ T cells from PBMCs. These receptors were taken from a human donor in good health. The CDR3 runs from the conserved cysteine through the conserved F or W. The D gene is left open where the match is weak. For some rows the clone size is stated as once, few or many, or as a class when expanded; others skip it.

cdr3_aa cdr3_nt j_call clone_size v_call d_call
CASSFTGTSGEGATDTQYF TGTGCCAGCAGCTTTACCGGGACTAGCGGGGAAGGGGCCACAGATACGCAGTATTTT TRBJ2-3 - TRBV11-2 TRBD2
CASNTGRSADTQYF TGTGCCAGCAACACGGGCAGGAGCGCGGATACGCAGTATTTT TRBJ2-3 - TRBV6-6 -
CASSQDVKTDTQYF TGTGCCAGCAGCCAAGATGTTAAGACAGATACGCAGTATTTT TRBJ2-3 once TRBV3-1 -
CASSLRHGSNYGYTF TGTGCCAGCAGTTTACGGCACGGCTCAAACTATGGCTACACCTTC TRBJ1-2 - TRBV12-3/TRBV12-4 -
CASSIGRSSYEQYF TGTGCCAGTAGTATCGGCAGGTCCTCCTACGAGCAGTACTTC TRBJ2-7 - TRBV19 -
CASTGTSGTYEQYF TGTGCCAGTACCGGGACTAGCGGGACCTACGAGCAGTACTTC TRBJ2-7 - TRBV19 TRBD2
CASSQGQTAFF TGTGCCAGCAGCCAAGGGCAGACGGCTTTCTTT TRBJ1-1 - TRBV3-1 -
CASSTTGNQPQHF TGTGCCAGCAGTACGACAGGGAATCAGCCCCAGCATTTT TRBJ1-5 - TRBV27 TRBD1
CASSLGQPQETQYF TGTGCCAGCAGCTTGGGACAGCCCCAAGAGACCCAGTACTTC TRBJ2-5 - TRBV5-4 -
CASSPREPGEQYF TGCGCCAGCAGCCCTAGGGAGCCCGGCGAGCAGTACTTC TRBJ2-7 - TRBV5-1 -
CASSDRASNQPQHF TGTGCCAGTAGTGACAGGGCCAGCAATCAGCCCCAGCATTTT TRBJ1-5 - TRBV19 TRBD1
CASSGLYGYTF TGTGCCAGCAGTGGTCTTTATGGCTACACCTTC TRBJ1-2 - TRBV25-1 -
CSATPMGRGDTDTQYF TGCAGTGCTACTCCCATGGGGCGGGGGGACACAGATACGCAGTATTTT TRBJ2-3 - TRBV20-1 TRBD2
CSAQHLGGANVLTF TGCAGTGCGCAGCACCTAGGGGGGGCCAACGTCCTGACTTTC TRBJ2-6 - TRBV20-1 -
CASRGDRETQYF TGTGCCAGCAGGGGGGATCGGGAGACCCAGTACTTC TRBJ2-5 - TRBV2 -
CSDGPGGTETQYF TGCAGCGACGGACCCGGAGGTACGGAGACCCAGTACTTC TRBJ2-5 - TRBV29-1 -
CASSLRSNTEAFF TGTGCCAGCAGTTTGAGATCGAACACTGAAGCTTTCTTT TRBJ1-1 - TRBV27 -
CAWSRGPIEAFF TGTGCCTGGAGCAGGGGGCCTATTGAAGCTTTCTTT TRBJ1-1 - TRBV30 TRBD1
CASSVAPQGLNTEAFF TGTGCCAGCAGCGTAGCTCCCCAGGGTCTGAACACTGAAGCTTTCTTT TRBJ1-1 - TRBV9 -
CASSRWEREETQYF TGTGCCAGCAGCCGCTGGGAGCGTGAAGAGACCCAGTACTTC TRBJ2-5 - TRBV3-1 -
CASRSGTAHGEQYF TGTGCCAGCAGGTCCGGGACAGCCCATGGCGAGCAGTACTTC TRBJ2-7 - TRBV6-5 TRBD1
CSATSGEEETQYF TGCAGTGCCACTAGTGGAGAAGAAGAGACCCAGTACTTC TRBJ2-5 - TRBV20-1 -
CSARDPVDPILYGYTF TGCAGTGCTAGAGATCCCGTGGACCCCATACTCTATGGCTACACCTTC TRBJ1-2 once TRBV20-1 -
CASSVAFVTGELFF TGTGCCAGCAGCGTGGCGTTTGTCACCGGGGAGCTGTTTTTT TRBJ2-2 once TRBV5-4 -
CSVRLAGEETQYF TGCAGCGTTCGACTAGCGGGGGAAGAGACCCAGTACTTC TRBJ2-5 - TRBV29-1 TRBD2
CSVEESLAGASLDKNIQYF TGCAGCGTTGAAGAGTCGCTAGCGGGAGCATCCCTAGACAAAAACATTCAGTACTTC TRBJ2-4 - TRBV29-1 TRBD2
CASSYGLGDTQYF TGTGCCAGCAGTTACGGGCTAGGAGATACGCAGTATTTT TRBJ2-3 - TRBV6-5 -
CAWSTPWGTSGGLSYNEQFF TGTGCCTGGAGTACCCCCTGGGGGACTAGCGGGGGTCTCTCCTACAATGAGCAGTTCTTC TRBJ2-1 - TRBV30 TRBD2
CASSQNVENTEAFF TGCGCCAGCAGCCAAAACGTGGAAAACACTGAAGCTTTCTTT TRBJ1-1 - TRBV4-3 -
CASGNYDEQFF TGTGCCAGCGGGAACTACGATGAGCAGTTCTTC TRBJ2-1 - TRBV9 -
CASSPGDPYGYTF TGTGCCAGCAGTCCAGGGGACCCCTATGGCTACACCTTC TRBJ1-2 - TRBV6-5 -
CASSDTVDPGNTIYF TGTGCCAGCAGCGACACAGTAGATCCTGGAAACACCATATATTTT TRBJ1-3 - TRBV9 -
CASSLARNQPQHF TGTGCCAGCAGTTTAGCCCGGAATCAGCCCCAGCATTTT TRBJ1-5 - TRBV12-3/TRBV12-4 -
CSARLGAADTQYF TGCAGTGCTAGACTAGGGGCGGCAGATACGCAGTATTTT TRBJ2-3 - TRBV20-1 -
CSARQAGRTYNEQFF TGCAGTGCTAGACAAGCGGGGAGGACCTACAATGAGCAGTTCTTC TRBJ2-1 - TRBV20-1 TRBD2
CSARDPRTASIYGYTF TGCAGTGCTAGAGATCCAAGGACAGCGTCTATCTATGGCTACACCTTC TRBJ1-2 - TRBV20-1 -
CASSPSGARGDTQYF TGTGCCAGCAGCCCGTCAGGGGCCAGGGGAGATACGCAGTATTTT TRBJ2-3 - TRBV7-2 -
CASSPQGAEQFF TGTGCCAGCAGCCCCCAGGGGGCCGAGCAGTTCTTC TRBJ2-1 - TRBV13 TRBD1
CSVESAENTEAFF TGCAGCGTTGAATCGGCTGAGAACACTGAAGCTTTCTTT TRBJ1-1 - TRBV29-1 -
CASSQQGGPNTEAFF TGTGCCAGCAGCCAACAGGGGGGACCAAACACTGAAGCTTTCTTT TRBJ1-1 once TRBV11-3 TRBD1
CASSQAYRSSYNEQFF TGTGCCAGCAGCCAGGCGTACAGGAGCTCCTACAATGAGCAGTTCTTC TRBJ2-1 - TRBV14 -
CASSASGHRSGELFF TGCGCCAGCAGCGCATCGGGACACCGCTCCGGGGAGCTGTTTTTT TRBJ2-2 - TRBV4-3 -
CASSYSRLPRNTQYF TGTGCCAGCAGTTACTCCCGGCTCCCTAGGAATACGCAGTATTTT TRBJ2-3 - TRBV6-5 -
CASSKTGTYEQYF TGTGCCAGCAGCAAGACAGGAACCTACGAGCAGTACTTC TRBJ2-7 - TRBV6-5 -
CSAEGHRVNYGYTF TGCAGTGCGGAGGGCCACAGGGTCAACTATGGCTACACCTTC TRBJ1-2 - TRBV20-1 -
CSARGAGAEAFF TGCAGCGCGAGGGGGGCTGGGGCTGAAGCTTTCTTT TRBJ1-1 once TRBV29-1 -
CRVAGGDTNIQYF TGCAGAGTAGCGGGAGGGGACACAAACATTCAGTACTTC TRBJ2-4 - TRBV20-1 TRBD2
CSAPGRRGNTEAFF TGCAGTGCCCCGGGAAGACGGGGGAACACTGAAGCTTTCTTT TRBJ1-1 - TRBV20-1 -
CSAPKGILAGVQETQYF TGCAGTGCCCCTAAGGGGATACTAGCGGGAGTCCAAGAGACCCAGTACTTC TRBJ2-5 - TRBV20-1 TRBD2
CSASGTGRPDTQYF TGCAGTGCGAGTGGGACAGGGAGACCAGATACGCAGTATTTT TRBJ2-3 - TRBV20-1 TRBD1
CASSQEPGANTEAFF TGCGCCAGCAGCCAAGAACCAGGCGCGAACACTGAAGCTTTCTTT TRBJ1-1 - TRBV4-3 -
CSAGGGFNQPQHF TGCAGCGCTGGGGGTGGGTTCAATCAGCCCCAGCATTTT TRBJ1-5 - TRBV29-1 -
CASSFGRALEAFF TGTGCCAGCAGCTTCGGACGGGCTCTTGAAGCTTTCTTT TRBJ1-1 - TRBV7-9 -
CASSPGEGADTEAFF TGTGCCAGCTCACCAGGGGAAGGGGCCGACACTGAAGCTTTCTTT TRBJ1-1 - TRBV18 -
CASSVATWQTQETQYF TGTGCCAGCAGCGTAGCTACGTGGCAGACCCAAGAGACCCAGTACTTC TRBJ2-5 - TRBV9 -